This T cell receptor (beta chain) was identified in a study of T-cell reconstitution after alpha-beta-depleted transplantation in children. Trimming took 0 bases from V and 7 from J, leaving 11 bases between them. CDR3 size: 15 residues. Germline CDR1 reads KGHDR; CDR2 reads SFDVKD. Preparation of the TCRbeta library was carried out with unique molecular identifiers. Via MiXCR, TCRdb re-called the PCR reads, giving one row per CDR3 protein. The table shows hundreds of thousands of distinct CDR3 sequences, with approximately 32% occurring only once. This rearrangement joins TRBV24-1 to TRBJ2-2; a weak D match, TRBD2 (6 bases). The sample consisted of PBMCs from the stem cell graft donor, taken from the stem cell graft. This TCR came from a human donor who donated a stem cell graft to a child with aplastic anemia. The CDR3 coding sequence is TGTGCCACCAGTGATTTGTGGGGACTTGACGGGGAGCTGTTTTTT. It is translated as CATSDLWGLDGELFF.